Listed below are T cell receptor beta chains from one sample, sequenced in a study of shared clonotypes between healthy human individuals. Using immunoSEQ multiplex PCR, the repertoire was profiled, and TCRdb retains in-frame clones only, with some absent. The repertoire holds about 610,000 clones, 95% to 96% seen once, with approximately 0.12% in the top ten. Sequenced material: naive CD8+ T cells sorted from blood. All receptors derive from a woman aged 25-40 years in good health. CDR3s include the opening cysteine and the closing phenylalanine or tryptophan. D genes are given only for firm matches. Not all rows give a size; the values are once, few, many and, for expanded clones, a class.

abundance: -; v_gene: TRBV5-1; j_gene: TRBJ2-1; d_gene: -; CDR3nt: TGCGCCAGCAGCCCCCGGGGGAATGGAGGGGTTACCCCTGAGTTCTACAATGAGCAGTTCTTC; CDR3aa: CASSPRGNGGVTPEFYNEQFF
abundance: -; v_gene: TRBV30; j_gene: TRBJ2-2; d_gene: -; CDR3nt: TGTGCCTGGGGGGGCTCGACCTCCACCGGGGAGCTGTTTTTT; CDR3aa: CAWGGSTSTGELFF
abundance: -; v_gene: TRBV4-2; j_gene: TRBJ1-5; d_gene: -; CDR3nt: TGTGCCAGCAGCCAAGAGGCGGAAGACTGGGAAACTAGCAATCAGCCCCAGCATTTT; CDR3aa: CASSQEAEDWETSNQPQHF
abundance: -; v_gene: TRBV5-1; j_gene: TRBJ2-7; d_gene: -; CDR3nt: TGCGCCAGCAGCTTGTCAGCAGGGCTAAGCCCCGAGCAGTACTTC; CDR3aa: CASSLSAGLSPEQYF
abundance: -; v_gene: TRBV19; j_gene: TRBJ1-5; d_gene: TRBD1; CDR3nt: TGTGCCAGTAGTACGGACAGGGTGAATCATCAGCCCCAGCATTTT; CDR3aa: CASSTDRVNHQPQHF
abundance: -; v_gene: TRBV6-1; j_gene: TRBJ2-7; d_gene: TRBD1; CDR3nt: TGTGCCAGCAGCCTCGGGACAGGGGGTTTGTACGAGCAGTACTTC; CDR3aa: CASSLGTGGLYEQYF
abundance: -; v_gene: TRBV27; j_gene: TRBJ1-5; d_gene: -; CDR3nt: TGTGCCAGCAGCCGGGGGCAGGGAGGTCAGCCCCAGCATTTT; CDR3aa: CASSRGQGGQPQHF
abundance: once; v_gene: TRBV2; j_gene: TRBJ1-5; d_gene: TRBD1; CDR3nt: TGTGCCAGCTGGACAGGGGGCAATCAGCCCCAGCATTTT; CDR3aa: CASWTGGNQPQHF
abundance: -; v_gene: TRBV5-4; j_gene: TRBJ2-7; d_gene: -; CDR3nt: TGTGCCAGCAGCTTGAGCCACGAGCAGTACTTC; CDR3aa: CASSLSHEQYF
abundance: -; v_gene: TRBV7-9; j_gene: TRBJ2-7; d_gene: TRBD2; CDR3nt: TGTGCCAGCAGCGCCGGGACTAGCGGGAGGAACTCCTACGAGCAGTACTTC; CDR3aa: CASSAGTSGRNSYEQYF
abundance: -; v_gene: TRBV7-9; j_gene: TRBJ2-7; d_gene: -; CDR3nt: TGTGCCAGCAGCTTAGTTGGGGGGGCTTCATTCTCCTACGAGCAGTACTTC; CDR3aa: CASSLVGGASFSYEQYF
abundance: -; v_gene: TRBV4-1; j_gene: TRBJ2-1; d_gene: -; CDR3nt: TGCGCCAGCAGCCAAGGGGGACGAGGTAATGAGCAGTTCTTC; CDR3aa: CASSQGGRGNEQFF
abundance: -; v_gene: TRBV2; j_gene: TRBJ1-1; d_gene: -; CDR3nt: TGTGCCAGCAGAAAGTGGGGGGCCCAGGGGCAGACTGAAGCTTTCTTT; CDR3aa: CASRKWGAQGQTEAFF
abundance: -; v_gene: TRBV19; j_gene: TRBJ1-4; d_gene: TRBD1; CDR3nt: TGTGCCAGTAGTATCTGGACAGGGGATGAAAAACTGTTTTTT; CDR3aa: CASSIWTGDEKLFF
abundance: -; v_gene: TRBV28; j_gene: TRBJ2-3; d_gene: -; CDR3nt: TGTGCCAGCAGCCCTTTTGGGATGGAGTTAGATACGCAGTATTTT; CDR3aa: CASSPFGMELDTQYF
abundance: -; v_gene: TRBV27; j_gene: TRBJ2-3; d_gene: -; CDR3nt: TGTGCCAGCAGATTCTCAGATACGCAGTATTTT; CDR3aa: CASRFSDTQYF
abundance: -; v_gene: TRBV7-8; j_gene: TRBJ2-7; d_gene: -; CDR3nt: TGTGCCAGCAGCTTAGCGCCTACCTACGAGCAGTACTTC; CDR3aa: CASSLAPTYEQYF
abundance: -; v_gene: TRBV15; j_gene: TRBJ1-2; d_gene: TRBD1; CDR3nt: TGTGCCACCAGCAGACAACAACAGGGGGTCTGGGGCTACACCTTC; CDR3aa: CATSRQQQGVWGYTF
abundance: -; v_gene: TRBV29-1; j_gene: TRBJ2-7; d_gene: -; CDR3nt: TGCAGCGTCGAACAGGGATCCTACGAGCAGTACTTC; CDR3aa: CSVEQGSYEQYF
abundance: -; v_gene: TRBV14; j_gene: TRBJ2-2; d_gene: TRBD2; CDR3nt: TGTGCCAGCAGCCAAGAAACGGCAGGACTAGCGGGACCCAACACCGGGGAGCTGTTTTTT; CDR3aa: CASSQETAGLAGPNTGELFF
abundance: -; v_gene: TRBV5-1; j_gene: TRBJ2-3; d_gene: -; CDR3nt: TGCGCCAGCAGCTTGGCCCTTACAGGGCGCACAGATACGCAGTATTTT; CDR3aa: CASSLALTGRTDTQYF
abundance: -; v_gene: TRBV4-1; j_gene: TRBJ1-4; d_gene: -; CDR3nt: TGCGCCAGCAGCCAAGGAGAGGGATTGTGGCAGATCGAAAAACTGTTTTTT; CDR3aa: CASSQGEGLWQIEKLFF
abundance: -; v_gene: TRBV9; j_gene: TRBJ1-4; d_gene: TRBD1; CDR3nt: TGTGCCAGCAGCGTAGAGGCAGGGGGATTTAATGAAAAACTGTTTTTT; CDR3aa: CASSVEAGGFNEKLFF
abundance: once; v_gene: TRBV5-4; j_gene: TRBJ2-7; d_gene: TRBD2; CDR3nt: TGTGCCAGCAGCTTGACGACGGGAGGCTACGAGCAGTACTTC; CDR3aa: CASSLTTGGYEQYF
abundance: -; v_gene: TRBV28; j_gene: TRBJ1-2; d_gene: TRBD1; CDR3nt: TGTGCCAGCAGCCGACAAGGGGGACAGGGAAGTCTCTATGGCTACACCTTC; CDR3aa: CASSRQGGQGSLYGYTF
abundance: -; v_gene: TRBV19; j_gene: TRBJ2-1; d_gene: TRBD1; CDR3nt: TGTGCCAGTAGTAGCAGGGGGCAGTACAATGAGCAGTTCTTC; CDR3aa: CASSSRGQYNEQFF
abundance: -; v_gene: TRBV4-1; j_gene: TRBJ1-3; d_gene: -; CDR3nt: TGCGCCAGCAGTCAGGGGAGGTTTGCTGGAAACACCATATATTTT; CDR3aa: CASSQGRFAGNTIYF
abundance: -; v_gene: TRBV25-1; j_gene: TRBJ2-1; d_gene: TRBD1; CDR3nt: TGTGCCAGCAGTGTTGGGACAGGGCGGTTGGGTGAGCAGTTCTTC; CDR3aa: CASSVGTGRLGEQFF
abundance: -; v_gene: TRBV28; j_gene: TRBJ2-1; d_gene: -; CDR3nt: TGTGCCAGCTCGACCCGAATAAATGAGCAGTTCTTC; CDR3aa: CASSTRINEQFF
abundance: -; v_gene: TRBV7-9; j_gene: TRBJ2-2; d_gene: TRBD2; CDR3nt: TGTGCCAGCAGCCCCCGAGATAGCGGGGGCCGTAGGAACACCGGGGAGCTGTTTTTT; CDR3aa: CASSPRDSGGRRNTGELFF
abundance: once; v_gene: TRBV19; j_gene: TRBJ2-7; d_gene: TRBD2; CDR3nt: TGTGCCAGTAGTATTGGCGGGGGTCTGCTGGAGCAGTACTTC; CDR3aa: CASSIGGGLLEQYF
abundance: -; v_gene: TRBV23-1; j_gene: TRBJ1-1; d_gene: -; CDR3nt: TGCGCCAGCACCCGGATTTTTTTCATTGTGAACACTGAAGCTTTCTTT; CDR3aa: CASTRIFFIVNTEAFF
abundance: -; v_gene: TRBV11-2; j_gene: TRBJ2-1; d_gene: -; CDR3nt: TGTGCCAGCAGCTTAGGGTCTAGGTTCAACAATGAGCAGTTCTTC; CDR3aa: CASSLGSRFNNEQFF
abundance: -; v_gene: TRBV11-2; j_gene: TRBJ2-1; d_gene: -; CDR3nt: TGTGCCAGCAGCTTAGATCAGTGGGCTGAAGACTCCTACAATGAGCAGTTCTTC; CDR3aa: CASSLDQWAEDSYNEQFF
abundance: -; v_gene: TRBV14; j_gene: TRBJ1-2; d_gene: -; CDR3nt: TGTGCCAGCAGCCAAGTTCGGGAGTATGGCTACACCTTC; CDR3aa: CASSQVREYGYTF
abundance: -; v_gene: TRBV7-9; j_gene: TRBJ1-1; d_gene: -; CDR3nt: TGTGCCAGCCACTGGGGGGATACTGAAGCTTTCTTT; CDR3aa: CASHWGDTEAFF
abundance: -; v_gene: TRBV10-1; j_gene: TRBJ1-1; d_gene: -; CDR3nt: TGCGCCAGCAGTGCGACCCCGGGCGACACTGAAGCTTTCTTT; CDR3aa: CASSATPGDTEAFF
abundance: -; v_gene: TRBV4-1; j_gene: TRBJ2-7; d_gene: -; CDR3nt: TGCGCCAGCAGCCAAGATCACGGACCCTACGAGCAGTACTTC; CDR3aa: CASSQDHGPYEQYF
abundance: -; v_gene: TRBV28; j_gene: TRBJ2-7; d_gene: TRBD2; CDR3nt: TGTGCCAGCAGTTTCGGGAGGCCTAACGAGCAGTACTTC; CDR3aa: CASSFGRPNEQYF
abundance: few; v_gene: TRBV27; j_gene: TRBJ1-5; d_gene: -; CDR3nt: TGTGCCAGCAGTTTATCGGGGGGACAGCCCCAGCATTTT; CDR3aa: CASSLSGGQPQHF
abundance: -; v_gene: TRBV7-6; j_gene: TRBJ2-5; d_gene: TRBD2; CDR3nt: TGTGCCAGCAGCTCGGGACTAGCGGGAGGGCCGGGAGGTGAGCAGTACTTC; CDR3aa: CASSSGLAGGPGGEQYF
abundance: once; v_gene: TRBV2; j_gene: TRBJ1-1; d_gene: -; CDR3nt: TGTGCCAGCAGGATAACGAACACTGAAGCTTTCTTT; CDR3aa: CASRITNTEAFF
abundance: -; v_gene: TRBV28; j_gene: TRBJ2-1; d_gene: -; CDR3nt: TGTGCCAGCAGTTTTTTGTCTGGCGGGGTAACCTACAATGAGCAGTTCTTC; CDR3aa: CASSFLSGGVTYNEQFF
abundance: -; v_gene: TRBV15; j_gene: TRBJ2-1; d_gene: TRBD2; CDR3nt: TGTGCCACCACGCTAGCGGGATCTTCCTACAATGAGCAGTTCTTC; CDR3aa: CATTLAGSSYNEQFF
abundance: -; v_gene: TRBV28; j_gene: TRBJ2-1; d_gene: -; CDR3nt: TGTGCCAGCAGTCCGGTTTCTGCGGTGAGCTCCTACAATGAGCAGTTCTTC; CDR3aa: CASSPVSAVSSYNEQFF
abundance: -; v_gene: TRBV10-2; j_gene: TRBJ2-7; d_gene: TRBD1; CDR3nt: TGCGCCAGCGGAACCGGGACAGTCTCCTACGAGCAGTACTTC; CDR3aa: CASGTGTVSYEQYF
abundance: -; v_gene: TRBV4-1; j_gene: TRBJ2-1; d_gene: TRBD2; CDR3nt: TGCGCCAGCACCCGGGGATTAGCGGGAAGCAATGAGCAGTTCTTC; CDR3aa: CASTRGLAGSNEQFF
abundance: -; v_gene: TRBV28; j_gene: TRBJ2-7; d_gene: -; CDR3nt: TGTGCCAGCAGCCTAGAGGGGTCGACCTACGAGCAGTACTTC; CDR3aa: CASSLEGSTYEQYF
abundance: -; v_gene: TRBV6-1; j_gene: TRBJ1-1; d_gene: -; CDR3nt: TGTGCCAGCAGTGAATGGGCCGCAGGGGACACTGAAGCTTTCTTT; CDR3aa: CASSEWAAGDTEAFF